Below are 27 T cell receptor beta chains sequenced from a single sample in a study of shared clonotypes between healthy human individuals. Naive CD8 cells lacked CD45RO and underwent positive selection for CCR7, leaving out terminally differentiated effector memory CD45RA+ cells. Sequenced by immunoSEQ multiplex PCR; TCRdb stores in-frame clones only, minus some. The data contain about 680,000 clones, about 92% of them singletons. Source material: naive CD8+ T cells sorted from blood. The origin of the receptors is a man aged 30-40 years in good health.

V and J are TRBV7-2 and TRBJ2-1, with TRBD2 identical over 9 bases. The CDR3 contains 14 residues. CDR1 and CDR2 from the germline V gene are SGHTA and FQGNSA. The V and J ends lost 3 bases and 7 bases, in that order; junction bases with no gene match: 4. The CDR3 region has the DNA TGTGCCAGCAGCTTGGCGGGAGGGAGAAATGAGCAGTTCTTC. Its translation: CASSLAGGRNEQFF.

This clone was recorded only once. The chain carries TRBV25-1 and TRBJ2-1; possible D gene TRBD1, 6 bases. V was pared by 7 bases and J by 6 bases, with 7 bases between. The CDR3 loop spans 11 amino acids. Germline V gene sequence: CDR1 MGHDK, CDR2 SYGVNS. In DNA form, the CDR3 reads TGTGCCAGCAAACAGGGCAATGAGCAGTTCTTC. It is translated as CASKQGNEQFF.

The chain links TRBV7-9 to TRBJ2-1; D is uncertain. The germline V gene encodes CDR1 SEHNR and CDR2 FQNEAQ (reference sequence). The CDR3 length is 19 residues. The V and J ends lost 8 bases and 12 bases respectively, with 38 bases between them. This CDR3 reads CASSSHFWVRTTTMSGQFF. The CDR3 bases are TGTGCCAGCTCCTCCCACTTCTGGGTTCGGACCACTACAATGAGTGGGCAGTTCTTC.

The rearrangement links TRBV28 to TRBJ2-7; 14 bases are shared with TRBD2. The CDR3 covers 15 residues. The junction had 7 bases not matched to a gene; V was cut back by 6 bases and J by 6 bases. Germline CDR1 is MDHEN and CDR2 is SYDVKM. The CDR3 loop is CASSLTGTSGSEQYF. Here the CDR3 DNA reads TGTGCCAGCAGCCTCACCGGGACTAGCGGGAGCGAGCAGTACTTC.

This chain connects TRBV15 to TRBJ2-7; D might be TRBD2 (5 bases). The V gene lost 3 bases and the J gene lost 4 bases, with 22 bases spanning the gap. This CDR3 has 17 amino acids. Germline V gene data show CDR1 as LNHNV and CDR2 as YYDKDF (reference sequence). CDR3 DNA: TGTGCCACCAGCAGTCATGGTCCGATAAGAGCGGATTACGAGCAGTACTTC. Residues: CATSSHGPIRADYEQYF.

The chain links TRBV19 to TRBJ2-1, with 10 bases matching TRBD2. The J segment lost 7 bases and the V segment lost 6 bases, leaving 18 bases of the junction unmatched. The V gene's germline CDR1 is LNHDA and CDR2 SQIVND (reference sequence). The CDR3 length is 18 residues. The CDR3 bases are TGTGCCAGTAGACGGACGGCCGGGACTAGCGCAAGAGGGAATGAGCAGTTCTTC. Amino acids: CASRRTAGTSARGNEQFF.

For the CDR3, the DNA is TGTGCCAGCAGCTACGGGACAGGGGTCCCAGATACGCAGTATTTT. Amino acid sequence: CASSYGTGVPDTQYF. The genes are TRBV7-9 and TRBJ2-3; 10 nucleotides line up with TRBD1. Germline trimming cut 4 bases from V and 4 bases from J; bases unmatched to any gene: 5. The CDR3 is made up of 15 amino acids. Looked up from germline, CDR1 is SEHNR and CDR2 is FQNEAQ (reference sequence).

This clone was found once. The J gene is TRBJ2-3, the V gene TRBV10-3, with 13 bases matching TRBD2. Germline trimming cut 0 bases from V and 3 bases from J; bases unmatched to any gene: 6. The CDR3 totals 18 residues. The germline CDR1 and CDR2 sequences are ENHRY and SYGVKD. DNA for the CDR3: TGTGCCATCAGTGAGTCGGGACTAGCGGGACTCATAACAGATACGCAGTATTTT. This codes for CAISESGLAGLITDTQYF.

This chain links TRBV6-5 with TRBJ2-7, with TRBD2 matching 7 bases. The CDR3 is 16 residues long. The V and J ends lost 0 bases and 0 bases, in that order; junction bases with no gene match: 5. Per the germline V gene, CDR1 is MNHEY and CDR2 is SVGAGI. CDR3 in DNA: TGTGCCAGCAGTTACTCGGGTAGCGGGCCCTCCTACGAGCAGTACTTC. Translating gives CASSYSGSGPSYEQYF.

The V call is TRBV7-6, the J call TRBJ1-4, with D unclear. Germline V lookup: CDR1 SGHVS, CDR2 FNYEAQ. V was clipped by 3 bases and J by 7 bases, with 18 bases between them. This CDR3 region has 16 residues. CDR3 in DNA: TGTGCCAGCAGCTTGTACTCGGAGGGCTCGGGTGAAAAACTGTTTTTT. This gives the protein CASSLYSEGSGEKLFF.

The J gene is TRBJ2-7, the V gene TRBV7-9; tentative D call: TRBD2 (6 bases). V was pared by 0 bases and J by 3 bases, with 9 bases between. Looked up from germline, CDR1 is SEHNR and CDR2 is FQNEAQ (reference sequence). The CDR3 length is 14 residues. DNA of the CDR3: TGTGCCAGCAGCTTAGCAGGGGACTTCTACGAGCAGTACTTC. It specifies CASSLAGDFYEQYF.

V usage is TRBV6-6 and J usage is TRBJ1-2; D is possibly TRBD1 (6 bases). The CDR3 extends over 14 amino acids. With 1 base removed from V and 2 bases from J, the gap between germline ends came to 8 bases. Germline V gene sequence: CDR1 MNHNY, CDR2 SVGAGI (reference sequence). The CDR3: CASSYFGGNYGYTF. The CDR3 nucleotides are TGTGCCAGCAGTTACTTTGGGGGCAACTATGGCTACACCTTC.

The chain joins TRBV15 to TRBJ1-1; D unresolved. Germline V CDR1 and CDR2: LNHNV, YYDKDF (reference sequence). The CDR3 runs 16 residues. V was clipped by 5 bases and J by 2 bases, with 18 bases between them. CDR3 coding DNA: TGTGCCACCAGCCGCCCAGACTCGAGGGTCAACACTGAAGCTTTCTTT. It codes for CATSRPDSRVNTEAFF.

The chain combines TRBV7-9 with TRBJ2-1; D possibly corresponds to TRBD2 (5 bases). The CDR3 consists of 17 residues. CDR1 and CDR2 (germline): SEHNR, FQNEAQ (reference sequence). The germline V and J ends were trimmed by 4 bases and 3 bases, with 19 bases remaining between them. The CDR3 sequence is CASSYLVEVPLYNEQFF. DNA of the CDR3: TGTGCCAGCAGCTACCTCGTGGAGGTCCCCCTCTACAATGAGCAGTTCTTC.

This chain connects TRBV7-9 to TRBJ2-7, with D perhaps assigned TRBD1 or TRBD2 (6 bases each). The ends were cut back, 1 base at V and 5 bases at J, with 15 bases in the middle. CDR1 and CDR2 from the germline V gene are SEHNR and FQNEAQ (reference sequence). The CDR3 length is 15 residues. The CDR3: CASSLVLTGRNEQYF. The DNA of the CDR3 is TGTGCCAGCAGCTTAGTTCTAACAGGGAGGAACGAGCAGTACTTC.

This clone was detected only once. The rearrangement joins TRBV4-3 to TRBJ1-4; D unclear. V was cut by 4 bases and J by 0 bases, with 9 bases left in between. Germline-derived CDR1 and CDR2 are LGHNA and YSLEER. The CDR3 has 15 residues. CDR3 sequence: CASSPYYATNEKLFF. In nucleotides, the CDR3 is TGCGCCAGCAGCCCTTACTATGCAACTAATGAAAAACTGTTTTTT.

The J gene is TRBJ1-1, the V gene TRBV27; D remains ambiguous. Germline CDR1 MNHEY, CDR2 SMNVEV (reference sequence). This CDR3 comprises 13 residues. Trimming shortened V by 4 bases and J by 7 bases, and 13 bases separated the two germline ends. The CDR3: CASSSSGEGEAFF. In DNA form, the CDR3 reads TGTGCCAGCAGTTCAAGTGGGGAGGGTGAAGCTTTCTTT.

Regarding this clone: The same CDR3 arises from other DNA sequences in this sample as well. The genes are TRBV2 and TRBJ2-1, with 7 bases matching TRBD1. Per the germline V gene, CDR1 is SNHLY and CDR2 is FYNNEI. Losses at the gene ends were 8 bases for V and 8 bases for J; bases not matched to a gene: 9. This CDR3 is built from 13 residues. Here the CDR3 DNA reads TGTGCCAGCTCGTCCCCAGGGGGTGATGAGCAGTTCTTC. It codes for CASSSPGGDEQFF.

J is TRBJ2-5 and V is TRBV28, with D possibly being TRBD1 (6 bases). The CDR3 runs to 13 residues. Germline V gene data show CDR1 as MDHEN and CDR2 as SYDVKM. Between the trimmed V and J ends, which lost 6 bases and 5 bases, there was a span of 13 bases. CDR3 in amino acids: CASRLRGYETQYF. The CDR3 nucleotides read TGTGCCAGCAGACTCAGGGGTTACGAGACCCAGTACTTC.

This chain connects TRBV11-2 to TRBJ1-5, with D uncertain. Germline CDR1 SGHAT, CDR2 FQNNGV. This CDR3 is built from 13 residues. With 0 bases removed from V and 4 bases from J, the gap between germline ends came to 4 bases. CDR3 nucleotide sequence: TGTGCCAGCAGCTTAGAAGTGAATCAGCCCCAGCATTTT. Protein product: CASSLEVNQPQHF. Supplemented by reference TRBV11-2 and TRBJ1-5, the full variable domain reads EAGVAQSPRYKIIEKRQSVAFWCNPISGHATLYWYQQILGQGPKLLIQFQNNGVVDDSQLPKDRFSAERLKGVDSTLKIQPAKLEDSAVYLCASSLEVNQPQHFGDGTRLSIL.

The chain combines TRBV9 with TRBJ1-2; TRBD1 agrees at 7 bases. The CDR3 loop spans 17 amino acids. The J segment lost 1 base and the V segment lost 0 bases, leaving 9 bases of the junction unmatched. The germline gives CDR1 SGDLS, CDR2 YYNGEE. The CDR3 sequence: CASSVDSRTGNNYGYTF. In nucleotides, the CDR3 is TGTGCCAGCAGCGTAGATTCTCGGACAGGAAATAACTATGGCTACACCTTC.

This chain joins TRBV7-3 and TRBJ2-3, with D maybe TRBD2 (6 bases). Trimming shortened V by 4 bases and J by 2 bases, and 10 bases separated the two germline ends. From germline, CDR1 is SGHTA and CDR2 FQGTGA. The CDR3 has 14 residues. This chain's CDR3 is CASSSGLPTDTQYF. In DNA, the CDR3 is TGTGCCAGCAGCTCGGGACTCCCCACAGATACGCAGTATTTT. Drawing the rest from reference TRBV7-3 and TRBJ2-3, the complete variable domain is GAGVSQTPSNKVTEKGKYVELRCDPISGHTALYWYRQSLGQGPEFLIYFQGTGAADDSGLPNDRFFAVRPEGSVSTLKIQRTERGDSAVYLCASSSGLPTDTQYFGPGTRLTVL.

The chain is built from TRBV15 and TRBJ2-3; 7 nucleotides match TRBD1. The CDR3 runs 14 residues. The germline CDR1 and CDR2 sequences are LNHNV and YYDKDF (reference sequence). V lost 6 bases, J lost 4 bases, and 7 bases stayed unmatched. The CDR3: CATSTQGLADTQYF. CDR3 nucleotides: TGTGCCACCAGTACACAGGGGTTGGCAGATACGCAGTATTTT.

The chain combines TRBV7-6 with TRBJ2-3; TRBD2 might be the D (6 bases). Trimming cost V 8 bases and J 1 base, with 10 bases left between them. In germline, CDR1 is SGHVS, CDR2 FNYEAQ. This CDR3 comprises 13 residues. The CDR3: CASWGGGTDTQYF. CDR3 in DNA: TGTGCCAGCTGGGGCGGGGGCACAGATACGCAGTATTTT.

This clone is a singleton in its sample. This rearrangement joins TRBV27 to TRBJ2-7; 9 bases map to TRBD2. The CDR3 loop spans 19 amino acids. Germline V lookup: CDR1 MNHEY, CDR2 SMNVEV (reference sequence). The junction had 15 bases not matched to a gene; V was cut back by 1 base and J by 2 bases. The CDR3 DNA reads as TGTGCCAGCAGTTTATTGGCTAGCGGGACGTTGCCCTTACCCTACGAGCAGTACTTC. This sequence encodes CASSLLASGTLPLPYEQYF.

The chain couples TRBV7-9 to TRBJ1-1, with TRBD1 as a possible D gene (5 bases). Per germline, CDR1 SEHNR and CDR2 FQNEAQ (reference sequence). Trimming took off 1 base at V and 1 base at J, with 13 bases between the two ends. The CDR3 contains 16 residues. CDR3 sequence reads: CASSLGGTAENTEAFF. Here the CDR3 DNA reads TGTGCCAGCAGCTTAGGGGGGACCGCGGAGAACACTGAAGCTTTCTTT.

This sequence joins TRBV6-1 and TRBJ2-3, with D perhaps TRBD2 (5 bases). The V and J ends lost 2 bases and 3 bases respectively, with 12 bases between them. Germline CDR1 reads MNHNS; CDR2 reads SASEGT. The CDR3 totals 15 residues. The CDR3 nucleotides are TGTGCCAGCAGTGAAACGGGGAGATTAACAGATACGCAGTATTTT. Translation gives CASSETGRLTDTQYF.